Presented here are 24 T cell receptor beta chains from one specimen sequenced in a study of blood T cell repertoires in COVID-19. The data were produced by immunoSEQ multiplex PCR, yet TCRdb's version contains in-frame clones alone and is incomplete. The sample contains fewer than 400,000 clones, nearly 90% of which appear only once. The specimen sequenced was peripheral blood. These receptors were obtained from a woman in her 30s with COVID-19, enrolled during active disease.

The chain combines TRBV7-2 with TRBJ2-5; 8 nucleotides align to TRBD2. There are 18 residues in the CDR3. V lost 2 bases and J lost 5; bases outside the gene matches: 16. Germline assignment: CDR1 SGHTA and CDR2 FQGNSA. CDR3 region: CASSLRVGGGLPRETQYF. In nucleotides, the CDR3 is TGTGCCAGCAGCTTACGGGTCGGCGGGGGGCTCCCCCGTGAGACCCAGTACTTC.

The chain links TRBV5-6 to TRBJ1-2; D is uncertain. The germline CDR1 and CDR2 sequences are SGHDT and YYEEEE. The CDR3 has 12 residues. V was clipped by 4 bases and J by 3 bases, with 7 bases between them. The DNA for the CDR3 is TGTGCCAGCAGCCGAGATGACTATGGCTACACCTTC. Its protein is CASSRDDYGYTF. The full variable domain, completed using reference TRBV5-6 and TRBJ1-2, is DAGVTQSPTHLIKTRGQQVTLRCSPKSGHDTVSWYQQALGQGPQFIFQYYEEEERQRGNFPDRFSGHQFPNYSSELNVNALLLGDSALYLCASSRDDYGYTFGSGTRLTVV.

This chain links TRBV2 with TRBJ2-1, with 11 nucleotides matching TRBD2. The CDR3 sequence is 15 residues long. The germline gives CDR1 SNHLY, CDR2 FYNNEI. The V gene end was trimmed by 6 bases and the J gene end by 5 bases; junction bases not matched to a gene: 6. The DNA of the CDR3 is TGTGCCAGCAGGACCAAACTAGCGGGGGACAATGAGCAGTTCTTC. Protein sequence: CASRTKLAGDNEQFF.

This sequence joins TRBV2 and TRBJ2-7, with TRBD2 identical over 8 bases. CDR3 length equals 14 residues. Germline V gene lookup returns CDR1 SNHLY and CDR2 FYNNEI. V lost 6 bases and J lost 2; bases outside the gene matches: 6. The CDR3 nucleotides are TGTGCCAGCAGCCCCGGGGGGGGTACCTACGAGCAGTACTTC. This gives the protein CASSPGGGTYEQYF.

Here the CDR3 DNA reads TGTGCCAGCAGCTTAGTAAATCAGCCCCAGCATTTT. Translated: CASSLVNQPQHF. The V and J genes are TRBV7-2 and TRBJ1-5; D is unresolved. Trimming cost V 1 base and J 4 bases, with 2 bases left between them. The CDR3 extends over 12 amino acids. The V gene's germline CDR1 is SGHTA and CDR2 FQGNSA.

The chain joins TRBV18 to TRBJ1-5; 8 bases match TRBD1. CDR3 length: 16 residues. Germline assignment: CDR1 KGHSH and CDR2 LQKENI. Unmatched junction bases numbered 4, after V lost 3 bases and J lost 0 bases. CDR3 in amino acids: CASSPQGASSNQPQHF. In nucleotides, the CDR3 is TGTGCCAGCTCACCGCAGGGGGCGAGTAGCAATCAGCCCCAGCATTTT.

This chain connects TRBV29-1 to TRBJ2-2, with D possibly being TRBD2 (6 bases). The V gene lost 7 bases and the J gene lost 6 bases, with 15 bases spanning the gap. The CDR3 length is 13 residues. Germline V gene lookup returns CDR1 SQVTM and CDR2 ANQGSEA. This chain's CDR3 is CSATGVLAGELFF. The DNA of the CDR3 is TGCAGCGCCACGGGGGTTTTAGCCGGGGAGCTGTTTTTT.

The chain is built from TRBV10-3 and TRBJ1-2; 9 nucleotides align to TRBD1. V lost 6 bases, J lost 3 bases, and 5 bases stayed unmatched. Germline CDR1 and CDR2: ENHRY and SYGVKD. There are 14 residues in the CDR3. CDR3 protein: CAIRQGAVDYGYTF. In DNA, the CDR3 is TGTGCCATCAGACAGGGGGCTGTGGACTATGGCTACACCTTC.

The chain joins TRBV7-3 to TRBJ2-6; 10 nucleotides line up with TRBD1. V trimming: 5 bases; J trimming: 2 bases; junction bases outside the gene matches: 6. CDR1 and CDR2 from the germline V gene are SGHTA and FQGTGA. The CDR3 contains 17 residues. The CDR3 is CASSASGTGAGANVLTF. CDR3 coding DNA: TGTGCCAGCAGCGCGTCCGGGACAGGGGCTGGGGCCAACGTCCTGACTTTC.

The CDR3 sequence: CASRRSGGSNTGELFF. The CDR3 DNA follows: TGCGCCAGCAGACGGAGCGGGGGGTCTAACACCGGGGAGCTGTTTTTT. The rearrangement links TRBV5-1 to TRBJ2-2; TRBD2 matches at 9 bases. The germline CDR1 and CDR2 sequences are SGHRS and YFSETQ. V shed 5 bases, J shed 2 bases, and the junction held 7 bases outside the gene matches. The CDR3 has 16 amino acids. Full variable domain (missing parts from reference TRBV5-1 and TRBJ2-2): KAGVTQTPRYLIKTRGQQVTLSCSPISGHRSVSWYQQTPGQGLQFLFEYFSETQRNKGNFPGRFSGRQFSNSRSEMNVSTLELGDSALYLCASRRSGGSNTGELFFGEGSRLTVL.

The chain recombines TRBV7-9 with TRBJ1-2, with 9 nucleotides matching TRBD1. CDR3 size: 14 residues. The ends lost 5 bases at V and 1 base at J; junction bases unmatched: 2. In germline, CDR1 is SEHNR, CDR2 FQNEAQ (reference sequence). DNA for the CDR3: TGTGCCAGCAGCCCGGACAGGGGTAACTATGGCTACACCTTC. Encoded protein: CASSPDRGNYGYTF.

The chain uses TRBV18 and TRBJ1-2; 7 bases line up with TRBD1. The CDR3 consists of 14 residues. J lost 7 bases, V lost 3 bases, and 8 bases had no gene match. Per germline, CDR1 KGHSH and CDR2 LQKENI. This CDR3 is CASSPDRVMGGYTF. In nucleotides, the CDR3 is TGTGCCAGCTCACCTGACAGGGTCATGGGTGGCTACACCTTC.

In DNA, the CDR3 is TGCGCCAGCAGCCAAGAGGTGGAGCTTGAAGCTTTCTTT. Translation gives CASSQEVELEAFF. The gene calls are TRBV4-3 and TRBJ1-1; D is uncertain. The CDR3 consists of 13 residues. Germline V lookup: CDR1 LGHNA, CDR2 YSLEER. Trimming stripped 0 bases from V and 7 bases from J, with 9 bases between.

The chain couples TRBV19 to TRBJ1-6; 7 bases agree with TRBD1. The CDR3 spans 12 residues. V gave up 9 bases and J gave up 14 bases; unmatched junction bases: 10. The germline gives CDR1 LNHDA, CDR2 SQIVND (reference sequence). As DNA, the CDR3 is TGTGCCAGCCCCGGGACAGTAAGTTCCCTCCACTTT. This sequence encodes CASPGTVSSLHF. The full variable domain, rest sourced from reference TRBV19 and TRBJ1-6, is DGGITQSPKYLFRKEGQNVTLSCEQNLNHDAMYWYRQDPGQGLRLIYYSQIVNDFQKGDIAEGYSVSREKKESFPLTVTSAQKNPTAFYLCASPGTVSSLHFGNGTRLTVT.

The sample holds one count of this clone. The rearrangement joins TRBV7-2 to TRBJ1-5, with no clear D. CDR3 length: 16 amino acids. Germline CDR1 is SGHTA and CDR2 is FQGNSA. With 1 base removed from V and 4 bases from J, the gap between germline ends came to 14 bases. CDR3 DNA: TGTGCCAGCAGCTTAGGAGGACTCAAAGGGAATCAGCCCCAGCATTTT. It yields the protein CASSLGGLKGNQPQHF.

The sample holds a few counts of this clone. The chain uses TRBV28 and TRBJ2-5; weak D call: TRBD2 (7 bases). Trimming pared 5 bases from V and 5 bases from J, leaving 18 bases between. Looked up from germline, CDR1 is MDHEN and CDR2 is SYDVKM. There are 15 residues in the CDR3. The CDR3 loop is CASSPDWGGAETQYF. As DNA, the CDR3 is TGTGCCAGCAGTCCCGATTGGGGGGGGGCGGAGACCCAGTACTTC.

V is TRBV13 and J is TRBJ1-2; the match to TRBD1 covers 9 bases. After removal of 5 bases from V and 7 bases from J, the junction contained 8 bases not matched to a gene. The CDR3 contains 14 residues. Germline V CDR1 and CDR2: PRHDT, FYEKMQ (reference sequence). This chain's CDR3 is CASSEGTGLSGYTF. CDR3 coding DNA: TGTGCCAGCAGCGAGGGGACAGGGCTCTCTGGCTACACCTTC.

V and J are TRBV27 and TRBJ1-6, with TRBD1 matching over 11 bases. The V segment lost 5 bases and the J segment 8 bases; nucleotides outside the gene matches: 5. This CDR3 comprises 15 residues. Per germline, CDR1 MNHEY and CDR2 SMNVEV (reference sequence). The chain's CDR3 is CASSPRTGGHSPLHF. CDR3 nucleotides: TGTGCCAGCAGTCCCCGGACAGGGGGCCATTCACCCCTCCACTTT.

The J gene is TRBJ1-2, the V gene TRBV5-5, with D tentatively TRBD1 (6 bases). The CDR3 spans 13 residues. Germline CDR1 and CDR2: SGHKS and YYEKEE (reference sequence). Trimming left V 4 bases short and J 3 bases short, with 10 bases between. The CDR3 nucleotides read TGTGCCAGCAGCAAGAACAGGGACTATGGCTACACCTTC. As protein: CASSKNRDYGYTF.

The gene calls are TRBV24-1 and TRBJ1-6, with TRBD1 identical over 9 bases. CDR3 length: 14 residues. Looked up from germline, CDR1 is KGHDR and CDR2 is SFDVKD. Unmatched junction bases numbered 4, after V lost 7 bases and J lost 7 bases. DNA for the CDR3: TGTGCCACCAGGAGGGGGACAGGGAATTCACCCCTCCACTTT. It specifies CATRRGTGNSPLHF.

The V and J genes are TRBV2 and TRBJ2-7; tentatively, D is TRBD1 (5 bases). The CDR3 extends over 15 amino acids. Germline CDR1 SNHLY, CDR2 FYNNEI. Between the trimmed V and J ends, which lost 6 bases and 3 bases, there was a span of 18 bases. CDR3 residues: CASRNGRAGFYEQYV. CDR3 nucleotide sequence: TGTGCCAGCAGGAACGGCAGGGCCGGTTTCTACGAGCAGTACGTC.

This chain uses TRBV7-2 with TRBJ1-1; D is unresolved. This CDR3 spans 15 amino acids. In germline, CDR1 is SGHTA, CDR2 FQGNSA. Between the trimmed V and J ends, which lost 0 bases and 1 base, there was a span of 9 bases. In nucleotides, the CDR3 is TGTGCCAGCAGCTTAGCCGGTACCCAGAACACTGAAGCTTTCTTT. It translates to CASSLAGTQNTEAFF.

The chain couples TRBV28 to TRBJ2-4, with 10 positions matching TRBD2. The CDR3 consists of 18 residues. Trimming cost V 6 bases and J 0 bases; bases outside gene matches: 11. From germline, CDR1 is MDHEN and CDR2 SYDVKM. The CDR3 sequence is CASSRWASGGIAKNIQYF. The CDR3 DNA is TGTGCCAGCAGCCGGTGGGCTAGCGGGGGCATAGCCAAAAACATTCAGTACTTC.

This sequence joins TRBV3-1 (or the pseudogene TRBV3-2) and TRBJ1-1; possible D gene TRBD1, 5 bases. CDR1 LGHDT and CDR2 YNNKEL come from the germline V gene (reference sequence). The CDR3 sequence is 14 residues long. The V end lost 8 bases, the J end lost 0 bases, and 13 bases lay between the germline ends. As DNA, the CDR3 is TGTGCCAGCGGACCAGGGATTGTGAACACTGAAGCTTTCTTT. This translates into CASGPGIVNTEAFF.